This TCR beta chain was recorded in a study of identifying expanded T cells in peripheral blood. General study points: Clone count variance between roughly two-week samples rose with total template count. Over approximately two and four weeks, about 15 and 18 clones changed, versus roughly 1.1 between replicates.

Generated by immunoSEQ multiplex PCR, the TCRdb table keeps only in-frame clones and is missing some. In the table there are 84,000 or so clones, around 90% of which are singletons. The CDR3 runs to 14 residues. With 0 bases removed from V and 5 bases from J, the gap between germline ends came to 13 bases. The germline CDR1 and CDR2 sequences are GTSNPN and SVGIG (reference sequence). A note on this clone: The antigen is unknown.

Collection occurred without any documented infections or immune events in donors. J is TRBJ2-5 and V is TRBV30; either TRBD1 or TRBD2 may supply D (7 bases each). Sequencing input: blood. This TCR was sampled from a person aged 18 to 75 in good health. In DNA, the CDR3 is TGTGCCTGGAGTGTGGGAGGGGGCGCGGAGACCCAGTACTTC. Translation gives CAWSVGGGAETQYF.